This T cell receptor (beta chain) comes out of a study of T cell repertoires in aging, cancer and after chemotherapy. This clonotype was counted between two and nine times. Rearranged V-D-J TRB sequences were amplified with a mixed TRB-A/B primer pool. Each CDR3 protein is one row after TCRdb ran MiXCR on the multiplex PCR reads. The sample holds several thousand distinct CDR3 sequences, roughly two fifths seen once. The template was genomic DNA from peripheral blood, not RNA. This CDR3 region has 13 residues. The germline gives CDR1 LNHNV, CDR2 YYDKDF (reference sequence). J lost 7 bases, V lost 8 bases, and 5 bases had no gene match.

The origin of this receptor is a human donor in good health. Specimen: blood. This chain links TRBV15 with TRBJ2-1; TRBD2 aligns across 10 bases. The CDR3: CATRAGGFNEQFF. DNA for the CDR3: TGTGCCACCCGAGCGGGAGGGTTTAATGAGCAGTTCTTC. Variable domain in full (rest from reference TRBV15 and TRBJ2-1): DAMVIQNPRYQVTQFGKPVTLSCSQTLNHNVMYWYQQKSSQAPKLLFHYYDKDFNNEADTPDNFQSRRPNTSFCFLDIRSPGLGDTAMYLCATRAGGFNEQFFGPGTRLTVL.